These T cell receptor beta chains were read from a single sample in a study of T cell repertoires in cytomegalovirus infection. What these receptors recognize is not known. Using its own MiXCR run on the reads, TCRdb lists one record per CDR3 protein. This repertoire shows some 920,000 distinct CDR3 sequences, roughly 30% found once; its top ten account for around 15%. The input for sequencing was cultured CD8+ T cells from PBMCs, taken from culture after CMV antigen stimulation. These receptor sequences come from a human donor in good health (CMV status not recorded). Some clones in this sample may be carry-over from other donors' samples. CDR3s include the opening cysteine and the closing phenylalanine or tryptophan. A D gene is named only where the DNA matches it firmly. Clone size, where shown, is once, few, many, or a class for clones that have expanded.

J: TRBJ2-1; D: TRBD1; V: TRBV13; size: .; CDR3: CASSLGSDRGWVNEQFF; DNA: TGTGCCAGCAGCTTAGGGTCCGACAGGGGATGGGTGAATGAGCAGTTCTTC
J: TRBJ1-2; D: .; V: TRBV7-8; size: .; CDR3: CASSLGSTNYGYTF; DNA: TGTGCCAGCAGCTTAGGCAGTACTAACTATGGCTACACCTTC
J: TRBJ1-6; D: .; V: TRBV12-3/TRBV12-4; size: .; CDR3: CASSLFRLGTPLHF; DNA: TGTGCCAGCAGTCTATTCAGGTTAGGGACACCCCTCCACTTT
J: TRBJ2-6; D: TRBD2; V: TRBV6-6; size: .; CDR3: CASKSGTSGPGANVLTF; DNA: TGTGCCAGCAAATCCGGGACTAGCGGGCCGGGGGCCAACGTCCTGACTTTC
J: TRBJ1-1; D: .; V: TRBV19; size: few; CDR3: CASSVRVIDTEAFF; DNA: TGTGCCAGTAGTGTCAGGGTCATAGACACTGAAGCTTTCTTT
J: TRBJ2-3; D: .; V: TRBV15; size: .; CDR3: CATSRDRGDTQYF; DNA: TGTGCCACCAGCAGAGATCGGGGAGATACGCAGTATTTT
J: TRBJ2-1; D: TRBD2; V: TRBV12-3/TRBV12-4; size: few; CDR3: CASSSSGEEQFF; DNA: TGTGCCAGCAGTTCTAGCGGAGAGGAGCAGTTCTTC
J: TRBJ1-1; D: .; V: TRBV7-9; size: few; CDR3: CASSPPRGGMNTEAFF; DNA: TGTGCCAGCAGCCCACCACGCGGGGGGATGAACACTGAAGCTTTCTTT
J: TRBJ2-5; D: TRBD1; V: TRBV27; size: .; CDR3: CASSALPGQDQETQYF; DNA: TGTGCCAGCAGTGCACTACCGGGACAGGACCAAGAGACCCAGTACTTC
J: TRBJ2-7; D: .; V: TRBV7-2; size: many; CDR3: CASTQGEIDLPYEQYF; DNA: TGTGCCAGCACCCAAGGAGAGATCGACCTTCCCTACGAGCAGTACTTC
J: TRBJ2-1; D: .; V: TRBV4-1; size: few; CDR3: CASSQPSGVNNEQFF; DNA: TGCGCCAGCAGCCAACCCTCGGGCGTCAACAATGAGCAGTTCTTC
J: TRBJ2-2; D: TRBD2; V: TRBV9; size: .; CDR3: CASSGSGVNTGELFF; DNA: TGTGCCAGCAGCGGTAGCGGGGTGAACACCGGGGAGCTGTTTTTT
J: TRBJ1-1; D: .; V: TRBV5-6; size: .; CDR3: CASSSNREGTEAFF; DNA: TGTGCCAGCAGCTCTAACCGAGAGGGCACTGAAGCTTTCTTT
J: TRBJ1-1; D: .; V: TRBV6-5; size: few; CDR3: CASSYIGIARGAFF; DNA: TGTGCCAGCAGTTACATAGGTATCGCCCGCGGAGCTTTCTTT
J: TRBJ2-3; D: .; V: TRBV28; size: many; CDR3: CASELGDTQYF; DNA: TGTGCCAGCGAGCTCGGAGATACGCAGTATTTT
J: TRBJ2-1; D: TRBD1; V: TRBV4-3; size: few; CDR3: CASSQGQGVVEQFF; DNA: TGCGCCAGCAGCCAAGGACAGGGGGTTGTTGAGCAGTTCTTC
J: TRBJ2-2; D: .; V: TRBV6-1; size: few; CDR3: CAWSEAGELFF; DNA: TGTGCCTGGTCGGAGGCCGGGGAGCTGTTTTTT
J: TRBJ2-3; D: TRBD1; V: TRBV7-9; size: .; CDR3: CANSPPGGGFTDTQYF; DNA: TGTGCCAACAGCCCCCCAGGGGGTGGATTCACAGATACGCAGTATTTT
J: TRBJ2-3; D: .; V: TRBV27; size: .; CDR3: CASSGPNPSTDTQYF; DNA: TGTGCCAGCAGCGGACCTAACCCTAGCACAGATACGCAGTATTTT
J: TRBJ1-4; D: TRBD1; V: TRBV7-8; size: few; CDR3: CASSAGQGLNEKLFF; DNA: TGTGCCAGCAGCGCGGGACAGGGGCTAAATGAAAAACTGTTTTTT
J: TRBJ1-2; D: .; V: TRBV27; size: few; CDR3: CASSSRGSNYGYTF; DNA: TGTGCCAGCAGTTCAAGGGGGTCTAACTATGGCTACACCTTC
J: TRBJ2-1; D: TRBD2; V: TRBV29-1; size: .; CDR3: CSVGRGGGIAYNEQFF; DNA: TGCAGCGTTGGGCGAGGCGGGGGGATTGCTTACAATGAGCAGTTCTTC
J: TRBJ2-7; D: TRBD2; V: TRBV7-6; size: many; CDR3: CASSVTGGGEQYF; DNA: TGTGCCAGCAGCGTAACGGGGGGTGGCGAGCAGTACTTC
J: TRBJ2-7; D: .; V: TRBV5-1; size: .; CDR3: CASRDQEAYEQYF; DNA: TGCGCCAGCAGAGACCAGGAAGCCTACGAGCAGTACTTC
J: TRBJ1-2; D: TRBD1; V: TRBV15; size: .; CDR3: CATSTRTGTYGYTF; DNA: TGTGCCACCAGCACCAGGACAGGCACCTATGGCTACACCTTC
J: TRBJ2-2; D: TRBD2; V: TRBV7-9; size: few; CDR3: CANGGTRGNTGELFF; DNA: TGTGCCAACGGGGGGACTAGAGGAAACACCGGGGAGCTGTTTTTT
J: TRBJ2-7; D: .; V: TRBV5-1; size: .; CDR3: CASSAQGEHYEQYF; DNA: TGCGCCAGCAGCGCACAGGGAGAACACTACGAGCAGTACTTC
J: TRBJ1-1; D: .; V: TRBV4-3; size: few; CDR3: CASSQASDRSEAFF; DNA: TGCGCCAGCAGCCAAGCCTCCGACAGGTCTGAAGCTTTCTTT
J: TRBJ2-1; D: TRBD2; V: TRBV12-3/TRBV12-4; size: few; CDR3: CASSFASGGSVEQFF; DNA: TGTGCCAGCAGTTTCGCCAGCGGGGGTAGTGTTGAGCAGTTCTTC
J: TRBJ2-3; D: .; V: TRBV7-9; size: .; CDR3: CASPSSTDTQYF; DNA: TGTGCCAGCCCCTCGAGCACAGATACGCAGTATTTT
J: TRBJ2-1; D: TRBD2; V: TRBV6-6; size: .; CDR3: CASSFPSGGKYNEQFF; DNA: TGTGCCAGCAGTTTCCCGAGCGGGGGCAAGTACAATGAGCAGTTCTTC
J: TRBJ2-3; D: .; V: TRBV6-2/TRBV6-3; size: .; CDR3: CASSGKKDTQYF; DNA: TGTGCCAGCAGTGGAAAGAAAGATACGCAGTATTTT
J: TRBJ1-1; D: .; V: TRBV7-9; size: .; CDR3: CASSAGLTMNTEAFF; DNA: TGTGCCAGCAGCGCCGGGCTTACAATGAACACTGAAGCTTTCTTT
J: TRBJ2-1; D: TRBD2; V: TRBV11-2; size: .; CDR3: CASSYMTSGGYNEQFF; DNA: TGTGCCAGCAGCTATATGACTAGCGGGGGCTACAATGAGCAGTTCTTC
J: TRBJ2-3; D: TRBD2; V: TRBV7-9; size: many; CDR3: CASSSPSSGGSVGTDTQYF; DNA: TGTGCCAGCAGCTCTCCGTCTAGCGGGGGGTCAGTTGGCACAGATACGCAGTATTTT
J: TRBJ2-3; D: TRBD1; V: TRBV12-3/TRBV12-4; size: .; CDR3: CASRDRERGTDTQYF; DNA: TGTGCCAGCAGGGACAGGGAACGGGGCACAGATACGCAGTATTTT
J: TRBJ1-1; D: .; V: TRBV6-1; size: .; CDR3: CASSTTGSLREAFF; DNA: TGTGCCAGCAGTACTACAGGTTCCCTCCGTGAAGCTTTCTTT
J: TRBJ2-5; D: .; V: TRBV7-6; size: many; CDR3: CASSLGPRPRETQYF; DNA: TGTGCCAGCAGCTTAGGCCCCCGTCCAAGGGAGACCCAGTACTTC
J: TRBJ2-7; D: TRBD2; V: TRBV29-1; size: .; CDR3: CSVEDRGGEYEQYF; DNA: TGCAGCGTTGAAGATCGGGGGGGCGAATACGAGCAGTACTTC
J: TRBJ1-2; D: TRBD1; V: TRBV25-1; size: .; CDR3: CAAGTGGRGYTF; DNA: TGTGCCGCCGGGACAGGGGGCCGGGGCTACACCTTC
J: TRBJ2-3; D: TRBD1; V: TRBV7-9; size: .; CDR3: CASSYGTAISTDTQYF; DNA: TGTGCCAGCAGCTACGGGACAGCCATAAGCACAGATACGCAGTATTTT
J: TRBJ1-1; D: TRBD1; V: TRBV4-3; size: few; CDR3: CASSQESWTGGFQAEAFF; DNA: TGCGCCAGCAGCCAAGAGAGCTGGACAGGGGGCTTTCAAGCTGAAGCTTTCTTT
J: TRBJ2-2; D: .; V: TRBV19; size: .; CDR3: CASSRYQGSTGELFF; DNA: TGTGCCAGTAGCAGGTATCAGGGGTCCACCGGGGAGCTGTTTTTT
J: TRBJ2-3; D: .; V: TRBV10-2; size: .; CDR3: CASSDRIGTDTQYF; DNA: TGCGCCAGCAGCGACAGGATTGGCACAGATACGCAGTATTTT
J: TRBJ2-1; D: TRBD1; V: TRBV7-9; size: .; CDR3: CASSLPGQETYNEQFF; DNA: TGTGCCAGCAGCTTACCCGGACAGGAAACCTACAATGAGCAGTTCTTC
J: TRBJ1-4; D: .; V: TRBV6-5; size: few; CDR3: CASSYMGIGNEKLFF; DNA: TGTGCCAGCAGTTACATGGGGATCGGGAATGAAAAACTGTTTTTT
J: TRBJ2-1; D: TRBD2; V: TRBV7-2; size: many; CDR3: CASSIRPGTSGGRGNEQFF; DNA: TGTGCCAGCAGCATAAGGCCGGGGACTAGCGGGGGGCGTGGGAATGAGCAGTTCTTC
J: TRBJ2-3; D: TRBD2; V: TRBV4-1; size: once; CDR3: CASSQGPGWGGVGDTQYF; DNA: TGCGCCAGCAGCCAAGGCCCGGGTTGGGGGGGGGTCGGAGATACGCAGTATTTT
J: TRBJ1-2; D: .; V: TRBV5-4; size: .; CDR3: CASSPEMGGGYTF; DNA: TGTGCCAGCAGCCCGGAGATGGGGGGTGGCTACACCTTC
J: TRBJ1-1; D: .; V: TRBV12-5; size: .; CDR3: CASGLGGVPEAFF; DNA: TGTGCTAGTGGTTTGGGGGGGGTCCCTGAAGCTTTCTTT
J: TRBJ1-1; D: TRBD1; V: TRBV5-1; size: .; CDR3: CASSLRDSWNTEAFF; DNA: TGCGCCAGCAGCCTTCGGGACAGCTGGAACACTGAAGCTTTCTTT
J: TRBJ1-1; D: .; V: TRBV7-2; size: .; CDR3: CASSLPEEGMNTEAFF; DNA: TGTGCCAGCAGCTTACCCGAGGAGGGGATGAACACTGAAGCTTTCTTT
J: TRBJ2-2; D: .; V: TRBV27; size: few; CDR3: CASSFFPRRGEHTGELFF; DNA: TGTGCCAGCAGTTTTTTCCCCAGGAGGGGGGAGCACACCGGGGAGCTGTTTTTT
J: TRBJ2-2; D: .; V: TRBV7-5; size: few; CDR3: CISVPEAPKERENTGELFF; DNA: .
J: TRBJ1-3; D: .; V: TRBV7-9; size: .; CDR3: CASSFVAADTIYF; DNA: TGTGCCAGCAGCTTTGTGGCAGCTGACACCATATATTTT
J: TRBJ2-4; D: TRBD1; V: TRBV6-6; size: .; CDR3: CASNLVGTDIQYF; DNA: TGTGCCAGCAACCTAGTCGGGACAGACATTCAGTACTTC